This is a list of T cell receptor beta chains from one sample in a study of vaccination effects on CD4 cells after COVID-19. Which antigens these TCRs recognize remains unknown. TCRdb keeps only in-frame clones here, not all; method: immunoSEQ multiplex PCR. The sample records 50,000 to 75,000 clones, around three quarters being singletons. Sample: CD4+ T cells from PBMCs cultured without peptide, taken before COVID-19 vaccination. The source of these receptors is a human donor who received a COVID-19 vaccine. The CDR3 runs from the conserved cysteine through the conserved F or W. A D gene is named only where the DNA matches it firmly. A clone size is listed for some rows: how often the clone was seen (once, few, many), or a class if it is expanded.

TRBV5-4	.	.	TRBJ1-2	CASSPSTGPYGYTF	TGTGCCAGCAGCCCCTCGACAGGCCCGTATGGCTACACCTTC
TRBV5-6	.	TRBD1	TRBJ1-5	CASSSGQGGQPQHF	TGTGCCAGCAGCTCCGGACAGGGGGGTCAGCCCCAGCATTTT
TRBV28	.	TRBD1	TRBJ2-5	CASSTHGTGRETQYF	TGTGCCAGCAGTACCCACGGGACAGGGAGGGAGACCCAGTACTTC
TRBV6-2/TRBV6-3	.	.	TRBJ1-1	CASSVIGLKNTEAFF	TGTGCCAGCAGCGTCATAGGGTTGAAGAACACTGAAGCTTTCTTT
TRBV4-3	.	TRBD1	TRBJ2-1	CASSKGDRRDEQFF	TGCGCCAGCAGCAAGGGGGACAGGCGCGATGAGCAGTTCTTC
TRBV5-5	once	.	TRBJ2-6	CASSLRQAGANVLTF	TGTGCCAGCAGCTTACGACAGGCTGGGGCCAACGTCCTGACTTTC
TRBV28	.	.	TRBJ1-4	CASSPTGPTNEKLFF	TGTGCCAGCAGTCCTACAGGTCCTACCAATGAAAAACTGTTTTTT
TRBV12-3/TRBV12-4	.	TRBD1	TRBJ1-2	CASSSTGVGYTF	TGTGCCAGCAGCTCCACAGGGGTTGGCTACACCTTC
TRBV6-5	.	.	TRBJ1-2	CASTEGSYGYTF	TGTGCCAGCACCGAGGGATCCTATGGCTACACCTTC
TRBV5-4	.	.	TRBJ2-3	CASSLNAGADTQYF	TGTGCCAGCAGCCTTAACGCGGGTGCAGATACGCAGTATTTT
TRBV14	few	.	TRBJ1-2	CASSPTQGYGYTF	TGTGCCAGCAGCCCAACCCAGGGCTATGGCTACACCTTC
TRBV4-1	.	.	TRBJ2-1	CASSQDEGLKLNNEQFF	TGCGCCAGCAGCCAAGACGAGGGACTTAAATTGAACAATGAGCAGTTCTTC
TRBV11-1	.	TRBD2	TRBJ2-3	CASSLVAGTDTQYF	TGTGCCAGCAGCTTAGTAGCGGGGACGGATACGCAGTATTTT
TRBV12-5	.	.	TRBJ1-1	CASGPPFRGHTEAFF	TGTGCTAGTGGTCCACCTTTTCGGGGTCACACTGAAGCTTTCTTT
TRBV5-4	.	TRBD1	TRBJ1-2	CASSLDLVGTVYGYTF	TGTGCCAGCAGCTTGGATTTGGTGGGGACAGTCTATGGCTACACCTTC
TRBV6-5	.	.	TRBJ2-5	CASSYSKTQYF	TGTGCCAGCAGTTATTCTAAGACCCAGTACTTC
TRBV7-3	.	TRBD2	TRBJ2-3	CASSPRGGLYTDTQYF	TGTGCCAGCAGCCCCCGGGGGGGCCTGTACACAGATACGCAGTATTTT
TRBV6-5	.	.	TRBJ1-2	CASGGMGAGIHGYTF	TGTGCCAGCGGGGGAATGGGGGCAGGAATCCATGGCTACACCTTC
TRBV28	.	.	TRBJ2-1	CASSSSTAKNEQFF	TGTGCCAGCAGCTCCTCGACAGCGAAAAATGAGCAGTTCTTC
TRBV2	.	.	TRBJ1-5	CASSPGRNQPQHF	TGTGCCAGCAGTCCGGGACGCAATCAGCCCCAGCATTTT
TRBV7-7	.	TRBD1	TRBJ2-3	CASSWGQGKDTQYF	TGTGCCAGCAGCTGGGGACAGGGTAAAGATACGCAGTATTTT
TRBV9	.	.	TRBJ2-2	CASKKGANTGELFF	TGTGCCAGCAAGAAGGGGGCGAACACCGGGGAGCTGTTTTTT
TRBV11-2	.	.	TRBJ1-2	CASSYSGLFTHYGYGYTF	TGTGCCAGCAGCTATAGTGGGTTATTTACCCACTACGGCTATGGCTACACCTTC
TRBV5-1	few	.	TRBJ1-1	CASSLTGHSNTEAFF	TGCGCCAGCAGCCTCACGGGACACTCCAACACTGAAGCTTTCTTT
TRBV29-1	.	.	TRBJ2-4	CSANAQGTSIQYF	TGCAGCGCCAATGCCCAGGGGACGAGCATTCAGTACTTC
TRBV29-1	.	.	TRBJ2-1	CSVEGVRVEDEQFF	TGCAGCGTTGAAGGAGTGCGGGTCGAGGATGAGCAGTTCTTC